This T cell receptor beta chain was obtained from a study of patients and donors after allogeneic stem cell transplantation. One entry per CDR3 protein results from TCRdb running MiXCR on the RT-PCR reads. The sample contains some 230,000 distinct CDR3 sequences, 12% to 15% of which appear only once. The CDR3 covers 16 residues. Trimming removed 4 bases from V and 7 bases from J, with 20 bases in between. Germline loops: CDR1 SGDLS, CDR2 YYNGEE. The sequence was obtained from a human donor who was either an allogeneic HSCT recipient or a stem cell or donor lymphocyte infusion donor (not recorded which). It is not recorded whose cells these are; they may come from a transplant donor. The chain is built from TRBV9 and TRBJ1-4; weak D call: TRBD1 (5 bases). The material sequenced was blood, either unsorted or a sorted T cell fraction (not recorded which). The CDR3 region is CASSPFESGVGEKLFF. The CDR3 DNA reads TGTGCCAGCAGCCCTTTTGAATCGGGGGTAGGTGAAAAACTGTTTTTT.